The 20 T cell receptor beta chains below come from one sample, sequenced in a study of blood T cell repertoires in COVID-19. The method was immunoSEQ multiplex PCR; TCRdb's version includes in-frame clones alone and lacks a portion of them. The profile shows 85,000 to 130,000 clones, around 85% of them singletons. The source material was peripheral blood. The receptor source for this set is a woman of 80 years or more with active or convalescent COVID-19.

The chain couples TRBV9 to TRBJ1-4; the match to TRBD1 covers 7 bases. In germline, CDR1 is SGDLS, CDR2 YYNGEE. V trimming: 0 bases; J trimming: 8 bases; junction bases outside the gene matches: 10. The CDR3 spans 16 residues. CDR3 DNA sequence: TGTGCCAGCAGCGTAGGAGGAACAGGGGTGGGGGAAAAACTGTTTTTT. Protein sequence: CASSVGGTGVGEKLFF.

The genes are TRBV7-9 and TRBJ2-5; tentative D call: TRBD1 (6 bases). Germline V gene sequence: CDR1 SEHNR, CDR2 FQNEAQ (reference sequence). The CDR3 is made up of 15 amino acids. V dropped 5 bases and J dropped 5 bases, with 18 bases sitting between them. DNA of the CDR3: TGTGCCAGCAGCGACCCCGCAGGGGCCGGGGAGACCCAGTACTTC. This sequence encodes CASSDPAGAGETQYF.

The V and J genes are TRBV6-1 and TRBJ1-6; 9 bases align to TRBD1. The CDR3 sequence is 15 residues long. CDR1 MNHNS and CDR2 SASEGT come from the germline V gene. J lost 7 bases, V lost 2 bases, and 3 bases had no gene match. CDR3 sequence: CASSERTGENSPLHF. The CDR3 DNA is TGTGCCAGCAGTGAACGGACAGGGGAGAATTCACCCCTCCACTTT.

The rearrangement uses TRBV11-3 and TRBJ1-1, with a tentative D call TRBD1 (5 bases). V was trimmed by 4 bases and J by 3 bases, leaving 9 bases between them. CDR1 and CDR2 from the germline V gene are SGHNT and YENEEA. This CDR3 has 13 residues. This CDR3 reads CASSSQGDTEAFF. The DNA of the CDR3 is TGTGCCAGCAGCTCCCAGGGCGACACTGAAGCTTTCTTT. The full variable domain, its missing parts supplied by reference TRBV11-3 and TRBJ1-1, is EAGVVQSPRYKIIEKKQPVAFWCNPISGHNTLYWYLQNLGQGPELLIRYENEEAVDDSQLPKDRFSAERLKGVDSTLKIQPAELGDSAVYLCASSSQGDTEAFFGQGTRLTVV.

V is TRBV5-8 and J is TRBJ1-5; D not resolved. The CDR3 spans 12 residues. Deletions cut 4 bases from V and 4 bases from J, with 6 bases between. Germline CDR1 and CDR2: SGHTS and YDEGEE. Here the CDR3 reads CASSPRNQPQHF. In DNA form, the CDR3 reads TGTGCCAGCAGCCCCCGGAATCAGCCCCAGCATTTT.

The chain links TRBV10-3 to TRBJ1-1; the D is unclear. The CDR3 is made up of 15 amino acids. Germline assignment: CDR1 ENHRY and CDR2 SYGVKD. Trimming cost V 6 bases and J 2 bases, with 16 bases left between them. The CDR3 DNA is TGTGCCATCAGCCCCAATCGGGGAGTCAACACTGAAGCTTTCTTT. Its protein is CAISPNRGVNTEAFF.

With respect to this clone: One end of the junction does not line up with germline, which may come from a read error. The rearrangement uses TRBV7-7 and TRBJ2-3; perhaps D is TRBD1 or TRBD2 (5 bases each). Germline CDR1 SSHAT, CDR2 FNYEAQ (reference sequence). The CDR3 contains 16 residues. As DNA, the CDR3 is TGTGCTAGCAGCTTAGGGGCGGGTAGCGGCACAGATACGCAGTATTTT. This codes for CASSLGAGSGTDTQYF.

The V call is TRBV28, the J call TRBJ1-2, with D tentatively TRBD1 (5 bases). The V end was cut by 6 bases, the J end by 1 base, with 18 bases between. The CDR3 has 16 amino acids. CDR1 is MDHEN, CDR2 SYDVKM, per germline. CDR3 sequence reads: CASRGTRGPVNYGYTF. CDR3 DNA sequence: TGTGCCAGCAGAGGGACTCGAGGTCCTGTTAACTATGGCTACACCTTC.

This clone was seen repeatedly, ten times or more. V gene TRBV18 combines with J gene TRBJ2-3; D ambiguous. The germline gives CDR1 KGHSH, CDR2 LQKENI. Trimming took off 0 bases at V and 6 bases at J, with 10 bases between the two ends. The CDR3 covers 14 residues. The CDR3 loop reads CASSPPTGVDTQYF. The CDR3 nucleotides read TGTGCCAGCTCACCACCCACCGGAGTTGATACGCAGTATTTT.

This rearrangement joins TRBV6-5 to TRBJ1-5; D may be TRBD1 (6 bases). The CDR3 runs to 15 residues. V was trimmed by 5 bases and J by 0 bases, leaving 11 bases between them. Germline V CDR1 and CDR2: MNHEY, SVGAGI. CDR3 sequence (DNA): TGTGCCAGCAGTAGACAGGCCTATAGCAATCAGCCCCAGCATTTT. Translating it yields CASSRQAYSNQPQHF.

CDR3 nucleotides: TGTGCCAGCAGCTCCGACCGGGACACTGAAGCTTTCTTT. It translates to CASSSDRDTEAFF. The chain carries TRBV11-3 and TRBJ1-1; D is unclear. This CDR3 is 13 amino acids long. Germline V CDR1 and CDR2: SGHNT, YENEEA. V shed 4 bases and J shed 3 bases, with 9 bases lying between them.

The chain recombines TRBV6-2 or TRBV6-3 with TRBJ2-1; 14 positions match TRBD2. Germline lookup yields CDR1 MNHEY and CDR2 SVGEGT. This CDR3 has 15 residues. V dropped 4 bases and J dropped 6; count of bases not matched to a gene: 2. CDR3 DNA sequence: TGTGCCAGCAGTTCGGGGACTAGCGGGAGCAATGAGCAGTTCTTC. It yields the protein CASSSGTSGSNEQFF.

The V gene is TRBV12-3 or TRBV12-4, the J gene TRBJ1-1; 7 bases align to TRBD1. Germline trimming cut 7 bases from V and 1 base from J; bases unmatched to any gene: 3. This CDR3 region has 13 residues. The CDR3 spells CASTNRGNTEAFF. The CDR3 DNA reads as TGTGCCAGCACTAACAGGGGGAACACTGAAGCTTTCTTT.

On this clone: The sample carries other DNA sequences with the same CDR3. This chain connects TRBV2 to TRBJ2-2, with a weak D call TRBD1 (6 bases). Per germline, CDR1 SNHLY and CDR2 FYNNEI. V lost 4 bases and J lost 1, with 10 bases in between. CDR3 size: 15 residues. The CDR3 spells CASSGQGRNTGELFF. DNA of the CDR3: TGTGCCAGCAGTGGGCAGGGGAGGAACACCGGGGAGCTGTTTTTT.

The V gene is TRBV29-1, the J gene TRBJ2-7; 8 bases agree with TRBD2. The CDR3 has 14 residues. V trimming: 7 bases; J trimming: 2 bases; junction bases outside the gene matches: 10. Germline assignment: CDR1 SQVTM and CDR2 ANQGSEA. In DNA, the CDR3 is TGCAGCGCCTTCTTAGCGGGGCGACCCTACGAGCAGTACTTC. This sequence encodes CSAFLAGRPYEQYF.

The chain combines TRBV6-5 with TRBJ1-2, with 9 bases matching TRBD1. CDR1 MNHEY and CDR2 SVGAGI come from the germline V gene. CDR3 size: 14 residues. J lost 13 bases, V lost 0 bases, and 9 bases had no gene match. As DNA, the CDR3 is TGTGCCAGCAGTTACTCCGGACAGGGGTCGATGGCCACCTTC. Translating gives CASSYSGQGSMATF.

The chain couples TRBV5-1 to TRBJ2-5; TRBD2 aligns across 14 bases. CDR1 and CDR2 from the germline V gene are SGHRS and YFSETQ. The CDR3 has 21 amino acids. After removal of 1 base from V and 0 bases from J, the junction contained 14 bases not matched to a gene. This CDR3 reads CASSLMAAGLAGAPYQETQYF. The CDR3 DNA reads TGCGCCAGCAGCTTGATGGCGGCGGGACTAGCGGGGGCTCCGTACCAAGAGACCCAGTACTTC.

The chain carries TRBV3-1 (or the pseudogene TRBV3-2) and TRBJ1-3; no clear D. The length of the CDR3 is 12 residues. The V end was cut by 2 bases, the J end by 4 bases, with 3 bases between. Germline CDR1 is LGHDT and CDR2 is YNNKEL (reference sequence). CDR3 DNA sequence: TGTGCCAGCAGCCAACAGGGAAACACCATATATTTT. This codes for CASSQQGNTIYF.

CDR3 DNA: TGTGCCAGCAGACCTACAGGGGGCGGATACGAGCAGTACTTC. Translated, it gives CASRPTGGGYEQYF. This chain links TRBV27 with TRBJ2-7; TRBD1 aligns across 9 bases. Looked up from germline, CDR1 is MNHEY and CDR2 is SMNVEV (reference sequence). The CDR3 loop spans 14 amino acids. V lost 6 bases, J lost 4 bases, and 7 bases stayed unmatched.

This clone was counted at least ten times. The chain links TRBV9 to TRBJ1-2, with a tentative D call TRBD1 (6 bases). Trimming removed 7 bases from V and 3 bases from J, with 19 bases in between. The CDR3 contains 15 residues. The germline V gene has CDR1 SGDLS and CDR2 YYNGEE. The CDR3 nucleotides read TGTGCCAGCCAACGCCCGCAGGGGTGGGACTATGGCTACACCTTC. Translated: CASQRPQGWDYGYTF.